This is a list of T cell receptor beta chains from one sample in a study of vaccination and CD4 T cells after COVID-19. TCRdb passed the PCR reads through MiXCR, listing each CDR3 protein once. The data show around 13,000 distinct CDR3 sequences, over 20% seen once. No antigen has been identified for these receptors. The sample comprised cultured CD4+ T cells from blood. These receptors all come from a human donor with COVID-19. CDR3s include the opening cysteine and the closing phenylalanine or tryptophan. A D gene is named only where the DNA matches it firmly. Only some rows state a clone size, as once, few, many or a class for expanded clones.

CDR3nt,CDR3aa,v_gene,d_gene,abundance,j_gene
TGCAGCGTCGGACAGGGGGCGAATCAGCCCCAGCATTTT,CSVGQGANQPQHF,TRBV29-1,TRBD1,few,TRBJ1-5
TGTGCCAGCAGCTGGGGGGCAATCTCTGGGGCCAACGTCCTGACTTTC,CASSWGAISGANVLTF,TRBV5-8,NA,NA,TRBJ2-6
TGCAGTGCTGAAGCTCAGAATGAGCAGTTCTTC,CSAEAQNEQFF,TRBV20-1,NA,few,TRBJ2-1
TGTGCCAGCAGCTTCTCCAGTGTAGTCGTCGAGCAGTACTTC,CASSFSSVVVEQYF,TRBV5-8,NA,NA,TRBJ2-7
TGTGCCAGCAGTGAGGGGACTAGCGGGGGTAATGAGCAGTTCTTC,CASSEGTSGGNEQFF,TRBV6-4,TRBD2,NA,TRBJ2-1
TGTGCCAGCAGCTCCGCGGGGGGCCTGAACACTGAAGCTTTCTTT,CASSSAGGLNTEAFF,TRBV7-2,NA,few,TRBJ1-1
TGTGCCAGCACCATTATTGGACAGGGGAGCACCGGGGAGCTGTTTTTT,CASTIIGQGSTGELFF,TRBV6-1,TRBD1,few,TRBJ2-2
TGCGCCAGCAGCTACGGGGACAGAGCGGAATCACCCCTCCACTTT,CASSYGDRAESPLHF,TRBV5-1,TRBD1,NA,TRBJ1-6
TGCAGTGCTAGAGATTCAAGGGGGCCCTGGGAAGGCTACACCTTC,CSARDSRGPWEGYTF,TRBV20-1,TRBD1,few,TRBJ1-2
TGTGCCAGCTCGCCTGACAGGGGCGGCTACACCTTC,CASSPDRGGYTF,TRBV18,TRBD1,NA,TRBJ1-2
TGCGCCAGCAGCTCACAGGGAACAAATGAGCAGTTCTTC,CASSSQGTNEQFF,TRBV5-1,NA,NA,TRBJ2-1
TGTGCCAGCGGTTGGGACAGGGGATCCACTGAAGCTTTCTTT,CASGWDRGSTEAFF,TRBV28,TRBD1,few,TRBJ1-1